This T cell receptor beta chain was identified in a study of Ad26.COV2.S vaccination and SARS-CoV-2 variants. V was pared by 6 bases and J by 7 bases, with 16 bases between. This CDR3 spans 13 amino acids. Looked up from germline, CDR1 is SNHLY and CDR2 is FYNNEI. The table came from immunoSEQ multiplex PCR; TCRdb's copy has only in-frame clones and leaves some out. In the table there are 180,000 or so clones, around 90% of which are singletons. The V gene is TRBV2, the J gene TRBJ2-7; TRBD1 or TRBD2 may be the D gene (5 bases each). The sample here was peripheral blood, taken after recovery from COVID-19. The TCR sequence derives from a human donor who had recovered from COVID-19. DNA of the CDR3: TGTGCCAGCAGCTCCGGGACGGAGATGGAGCAGTACTTC. Its translation is CASSSGTEMEQYF.